The 15 T cell receptor beta chains reported below all come from one sample, sequenced in a study of T cell responses to AZD1222 COVID-19 vaccine. Method: immunoSEQ multiplex PCR; TCRdb's copy keeps in-frame clones and lacks some. This sample has around 150,000 clones, with approximately 94% found just once. The sample here was peripheral blood, taken on day 0 of AZD1222 vaccination. Receptor source: an adult in good health.

The rearrangement links TRBV7-8 to TRBJ1-1, with a weak D call TRBD1 (5 bases). CDR3 size: 12 residues. With 1 base removed from V and 8 bases from J, the gap between germline ends came to 8 bases. Germline V lookup: CDR1 SGHVS, CDR2 FQNEAQ. Here the CDR3 reads CASSLDRTEAFF. Here the CDR3 DNA reads TGTGCCAGCAGCTTAGACCGGACAGAAGCTTTCTTT.

This clone has more than one count but fewer than ten. The rearrangement links TRBV7-9 to TRBJ2-7, with D maybe TRBD2 (6 bases). CDR1 and CDR2 from the germline V gene are SEHNR and FQNEAQ (reference sequence). There are 15 residues in the CDR3. Trimming took 0 bases from V and 3 from J, leaving 12 bases between them. CDR3 DNA: TGTGCCAGCAGCTTAGCTGTGACTAGTATCTACGAGCAGTACGTC. Protein product: CASSLAVTSIYEQYV.

The chain employs TRBV5-1 and TRBJ2-1; TRBD1 matches at 9 bases. The CDR3 has 15 residues. V dropped 0 bases and J dropped 6; count of bases not matched to a gene: 4. In germline, CDR1 is SGHRS, CDR2 YFSETQ. CDR3 amino acids: CASSLGDRDSNEQFF. The CDR3 bases are TGCGCCAGCAGCTTGGGGGACAGGGATAGCAATGAGCAGTTCTTC.

The chain links TRBV11-2 to TRBJ1-1, with D possibly matching TRBD1 (5 bases). The ends were cut back, 3 bases at V and 11 bases at J, with 19 bases in the middle. Germline assignment: CDR1 SGHAT and CDR2 FQNNGV. This CDR3 contains 14 residues. CDR3 in DNA: TGTGCCAGCAGCTTCAGTCGGGGCAGGGCCGATGCTTTCTTT. Amino acids: CASSFSRGRADAFF.

This CDR3 is CASSQYSGGLYEQFF. CDR3 nucleotides: TGTGCCAGCAGCCAATATAGCGGGGGCCTCTATGAGCAGTTCTTC. J is TRBJ2-1 and V is TRBV14; 9 positions match TRBD2. Germline assignment: CDR1 SGHDN and CDR2 FVKESK. The V gene end was trimmed by 2 bases and the J gene end by 8 bases; junction bases not matched to a gene: 7. The CDR3 covers 15 residues.

The rearrangement links TRBV28 to TRBJ2-1, with a tentative D call TRBD1 (6 bases). Trimming shortened V by 7 bases and J by 8 bases, and 15 bases separated the two germline ends. Germline CDR1 MDHEN, CDR2 SYDVKM. This CDR3 is built from 13 residues. The CDR3 is CASTPDRLDEQFF. The CDR3 coding sequence is TGTGCCAGCACCCCCGACAGGCTGGATGAGCAGTTCTTC.

V and J are TRBV2 and TRBJ1-1, with a tentative D call TRBD1 (5 bases). V shed 7 bases and J shed 3 bases, with 12 bases lying between them. The CDR3 is 13 amino acids. From germline, CDR1 is SNHLY and CDR2 FYNNEI. The CDR3 nucleotides read TGTGCCAGCATTTACGAGACAGACACTGAAGCTTTCTTT. Its protein product is CASIYETDTEAFF.

The chain joins TRBV24-1 to TRBJ2-3; TRBD2 aligns across 13 bases. The CDR3 sequence is 18 residues long. Germline V gene lookup returns CDR1 KGHDR and CDR2 SFDVKD. Trimming took 5 bases from V and 2 from J; bases not matched to a gene: 9. CDR3 DNA: TGTGCCACCAGTGGTCCACGACTAGCGGGGGGCTTCACAGATACGCAGTATTTT. Translated: CATSGPRLAGGFTDTQYF.

This chain connects TRBV7-9 to TRBJ1-1; D remains ambiguous. CDR1 and CDR2 (germline): SEHNR, FQNEAQ (reference sequence). The CDR3 is 14 residues long. Trimming took 0 bases from V and 11 from J, leaving 16 bases between them. The CDR3 coding sequence is TGTGCCAGCAGCTTAGCCTATACGGTTGGGGAGGCTTTCTTT. Its translation is CASSLAYTVGEAFF. Supplemented by reference TRBV7-9 and TRBJ1-1, the full variable domain reads DTGVSQNPRHKITKRGQNVTFRCDPISEHNRLYWYRQTLGQGPEFLTYFQNEAQLEKSRLLSDRFSAERPKGSFSTLEIQRTEQGDSAMYLCASSLAYTVGEAFFGQGTRLTVV.

This chain uses TRBV27 with TRBJ1-4; tentatively, D is TRBD1 (6 bases). This CDR3 spans 18 amino acids. V was cut by 0 bases and J by 7 bases, with 21 bases left in between. Germline CDR1 reads MNHEY; CDR2 reads SMNVEV (reference sequence). CDR3: CASSLSAGAGQRGEKLFF. CDR3 nucleotide sequence: TGTGCCAGCAGTTTATCAGCGGGGGCGGGGCAAAGAGGTGAAAAACTGTTTTTT.

CDR3 DNA: TGTGCCAGTAGTCCTCGACAGGGGCTTAATGAGCAGTTCTTC. It is translated as CASSPRQGLNEQFF. The chain is built from TRBV19 and TRBJ2-1; the match to TRBD1 covers 8 bases. Trimming cost V 5 bases and J 7 bases; bases outside gene matches: 7. Per germline, CDR1 LNHDA and CDR2 SQIVND (reference sequence). The CDR3 loop spans 14 amino acids.

The rearrangement links TRBV4-1 to TRBJ1-2; D unclear. The CDR3 length is 14 residues. V shed 4 bases and J shed 2 bases, with 11 bases lying between them. CDR1 is MGHRA and CDR2 is YSYEKL in the germline V gene. The CDR3 loop reads CASSRDTGNYGYTF. The DNA for the CDR3 is TGCGCCAGCAGCCGAGATACGGGAAACTATGGCTACACCTTC.

The genes are TRBV21-1 and TRBJ1-5; whether TRBD1, the table's D call, matches the DNA was not checked. TRBV21-1 is a pseudogene segment. The CDR3 runs 15 residues. In DNA, the CDR3 is TGTGCCAGCAGCCCACAGGGGGCCGTCAATCAGCCCCAGCATTTT. It is translated as CASSPQGAVNQPQHF.

This clone was seen once. The chain has TRBV2 and TRBJ2-3; no firm D call. V gave up 8 bases and J gave up 6 bases, with 9 bases separating them. Germline V gene lookup returns CDR1 SNHLY and CDR2 FYNNEI. This CDR3 region has 11 residues. CDR3 residues: CASGLGDTQYF. The CDR3 DNA follows: TGTGCCAGCGGGCTTGGGGATACGCAGTATTTT. Full variable domain (rest looked up from reference TRBV2 and TRBJ2-3): EPEVTQTPSHQVTQMGQEVILRCVPISNHLYFYWYRQILGQKVEFLVSFYNNEISEKSEIFDDQFSVERPDGSNFTLKIRSTKLEDSAMYFCASGLGDTQYFGPGTRLTVL.

The chain is built from TRBV14 and TRBJ2-5; D could derive from TRBD1 or TRBD2 (5 bases each). Germline V lookup: CDR1 SGHDN, CDR2 FVKESK. Trimming took 3 bases from V and 4 from J, leaving 15 bases between them. The CDR3 is made up of 15 amino acids. The DNA of the CDR3 is TGTGCCAGCAGCCACAGTGAGGGGCTCTTAGAGACCCAGTACTTC. This translates into CASSHSEGLLETQYF.